This T cell receptor (beta chain) emerged from a study of T cells in Graves' hyperthyroidism and ophthalmopathy. Uncontrolled infections, other autoimmune diseases, pregnancy or lactation led to exclusion of patients. This clonotype was found many times. Its matching antigen is unknown. Study findings and constraints: Clonotypes that were expanded in thyroid above 0.001 mostly appeared in blood too. Model output signaled ophthalmopathy a median roughly six months ahead of onset.

From RNA transcripts, TCR beta CDR3 regions were amplified. A set of HTBI primers served as the primers for a first-round RT-PCR of the TCR CDR3. Via MiXCR, TCRdb re-called the multiplex PCR reads, giving one row per CDR3 protein. This table holds 550,000 to 700,000 distinct CDR3 sequences, 46% found once. The germline V gene has CDR1 SGHTA and CDR2 FQGNSA. V lost 6 bases and J 8 bases, leaving 16 bases between the germline ends. The CDR3 is 13 amino acids. Input material: peripheral blood or thyroid tissue (not recorded which). This receptor was obtained from an adult woman with Graves' disease, either hyperthyroidism or ophthalmopathy (not recorded which). J is TRBJ1-1 and V is TRBV7-2, with D perhaps matching TRBD1 (5 bases). The CDR3 coding sequence is TGTGCCAGCAGTCCCATGAGACGGACAGAAGCTTTCTTT. Protein: CASSPMRRTEAFF.